This TCR beta chain is drawn from a study of neoadjuvant anti-PD-1 for oral cavity cancer. The CDR3 is 13 residues long. CDR1 is SSHAT and CDR2 is FNYEAQ in the germline V gene (reference sequence). V was clipped by 4 bases and J by 2 bases, with 8 bases between them. Clones were read by immunoSEQ multiplex PCR, and TCRdb kept only the in-frame ones, dropping some. This table holds 55,000 to 75,000 clones, 70% to 85% found once. The genes are TRBV7-7 and TRBJ2-5; D ambiguous. This clonotype was sampled from a person between 35 and 79 years old with oral cavity squamous cell carcinoma. The source material was PBMCs, sampled before nivolumab (anti-PD-1) treatment. CDR3 DNA sequence: TGTGCCAGCAGCTCACAGAGACAAGAGACCCAGTACTTC. It translates to CASSSQRQETQYF.